Each of the 19 T cell receptor beta chains below was sequenced from the same sample in a study of cytomegalovirus exposure and HLA in healthy donors. The assay was immunoSEQ multiplex PCR, and TCRdb's table has in-frame clones only and misses some. The table has around 160,000 clones, approximately 90% seen once. Specimen: PBMCs. The receptors here all came from a man younger than 30 in good health and CMV-seronegative.

V gene TRBV13 combines with J gene TRBJ2-5; perhaps TRBD2 as D (7 bases). The CDR3 length is 18 residues. V was clipped by 5 bases and J by 1 base, with 23 bases between them. From germline, CDR1 is PRHDT and CDR2 FYEKMQ (reference sequence). CDR3 coding DNA: TGTGCCAGCAGCCCCCGAAAGCTCGGGGGGCGAGGCCAAGAGACCCAGTACTTC. Translation gives CASSPRKLGGRGQETQYF. Looking up the rest from reference TRBV13 and TRBJ2-5 gives the full variable domain: AAGVIQSPRHLIKEKRETATLKCYPIPRHDTVYWYQQGPGQDPQFLISFYEKMQSDKGSIPDRFSAQQFSDYHSELNMSSLELGDSALYFCASSPRKLGGRGQETQYFGPGTRLLVL.

J is TRBJ1-5 and V is TRBV10-2; D call uncertain. The CDR3 length is 13 residues. Germline V gene lookup returns CDR1 WSHSY and CDR2 SAAADI. Trimming removed 4 bases from V and 4 bases from J, with 8 bases in between. The CDR3 is CASSGGGNQPQHF. The CDR3 bases are TGCGCCAGCAGTGGTGGCGGGAATCAGCCCCAGCATTTT.

J is TRBJ1-4 and V is TRBV7-6; 7 bases are shared with TRBD1. This CDR3 has 15 amino acids. J lost 5 bases, V lost 0 bases, and 3 bases had no gene match. Looked up from germline, CDR1 is SGHVS and CDR2 is FNYEAQ. CDR3 sequence: CASSLADRENEKLFF. The CDR3 nucleotides read TGTGCCAGCAGCTTAGCTGACAGGGAGAATGAAAAACTGTTTTTT.

The chain joins TRBV28 to TRBJ2-7, with 7 bases aligning to TRBD2. With V trimmed by 3 bases and J by 4 bases, 6 bases remained unmatched. The CDR3 contains 14 residues. The germline V gene encodes CDR1 MDHEN and CDR2 SYDVKM. The CDR3 bases are TGTGCCAGCAGTTTTCAGCGGGGATTTTACGAGCAGTACTTC. Amino acid sequence: CASSFQRGFYEQYF. The whole variable domain, remainder taken from reference TRBV28 and TRBJ2-7, is DVKVTQSSRYLVKRTGEKVFLECVQDMDHENMFWYRQDPGLGLRLIYFSYDVKMKEKGDIPEGYSVSREKKERFSLILESASTNQTSMYLCASSFQRGFYEQYFGPGTRLTVT.

V gene TRBV21-1 combines with J gene TRBJ1-3. TRBV21-1 is an annotated pseudogene. This CDR3 has 11 residues. CDR3 amino acids: CARRGGNTIYF. The CDR3 nucleotides are TGTGCCAGACGGGGGGGAAACACCATATATTTT.

This chain joins TRBV6-5 and TRBJ2-5; 8 bases agree with TRBD2. The CDR3 totals 14 residues. Germline V lookup: CDR1 MNHEY, CDR2 SVGAGI. V lost 2 bases to trimming and J lost 8 bases; unmatched junction nucleotides: 7. The CDR3 reads CASSYLHGRDTQYF. The CDR3 coding sequence is TGTGCCAGCAGTTACCTACACGGGAGGGATACCCAGTACTTC.

The CDR3 here is CASSFGRGSSYEQYV. The CDR3 DNA sequence: TGTGCCAGCAGTTTTGGGCGGGGGAGCTCCTACGAGCAGTACGTC. The chain uses TRBV28 and TRBJ2-7; 7 bases agree with TRBD2. The CDR3 contains 15 residues. The V gene's germline CDR1 is MDHEN and CDR2 SYDVKM. Losses at the gene ends were 3 bases for V and 0 bases for J; bases not matched to a gene: 5.

This clone showed up just once. The chain combines TRBV29-1 with TRBJ1-5; tentative D call: TRBD1 (5 bases). The V end was cut by 6 bases, the J end by 2 bases, with 11 bases between. Per germline, CDR1 SQVTM and CDR2 ANQGSEA. The CDR3 is 13 residues long. This CDR3 reads CSVGGPGNQPQHF. The CDR3, as DNA: TGCAGCGTGGGGGGTCCCGGCAATCAGCCCCAGCATTTT.

The sample holds one count of this clone. The CDR3 reads CASSLGGSYSTDTQYF. DNA for the CDR3: TGTGCCAGCAGCCTAGGGGGCAGTTATAGCACAGATACGCAGTATTTT. The chain has TRBV14 and TRBJ2-3; 7 nucleotides match TRBD1. The CDR3 runs to 16 residues. V lost 4 bases and J lost 0; bases outside the gene matches: 7. The germline V gene has CDR1 SGHDN and CDR2 FVKESK.

This clone came up once. The rearrangement uses TRBV10-3 and TRBJ2-7; D might be TRBD2 (6 bases). CDR3 length: 14 residues. Per germline, CDR1 ENHRY and CDR2 SYGVKD. The V gene lost 2 bases and the J gene lost 2 bases, with 10 bases spanning the gap. This CDR3 is CAISEGSGAYEQYV. CDR3 sequence (DNA): TGTGCCATCAGTGAGGGATCGGGAGCCTACGAGCAGTACGTC.

V and J are TRBV5-1 and TRBJ2-5, with a possible D match to TRBD2 (6 bases). This CDR3 contains 15 residues. The germline CDR1 and CDR2 sequences are SGHRS and YFSETQ. The germline V and J ends were trimmed by 3 bases and 7 bases, with 19 bases remaining between them. The CDR3 DNA reads TGCGCCAGCAGCTCGCGTTCTAGCGCGGAAGGGACCCAGTACTTC. Amino acid sequence: CASSSRSSAEGTQYF.

Here the CDR3 reads CASSLAAGYYEQYV. The CDR3 DNA is TGCGCCAGCAGCTTGGCGGCGGGGTACTACGAGCAGTACGTC. The chain combines TRBV5-1 with TRBJ2-7; maybe TRBD2 (6 bases). The germline gives CDR1 SGHRS, CDR2 YFSETQ. The V end lost 0 bases, the J end lost 3 bases, and 10 bases lay between the germline ends. This CDR3 is built from 14 residues.

The gene calls are TRBV2 and TRBJ1-4; weak D call: TRBD1 (5 bases). CDR3 length: 16 amino acids. Germline CDR1 is SNHLY and CDR2 is FYNNEI. Trimming pared 3 bases from V and 0 bases from J, leaving 11 bases between. The CDR3 sequence is CASSDSGFATNEKLFF. CDR3 nucleotide sequence: TGTGCCAGCAGTGATTCAGGGTTTGCAACTAATGAAAAACTGTTTTTT.

To note about this clone: Other DNA sequences in this specimen translate into the identical CDR3. This chain links TRBV27 with TRBJ1-2, with 8 bases aligning to TRBD1. CDR3 length: 13 residues. Germline CDR1 reads MNHEY; CDR2 reads SMNVEV (reference sequence). Trimming cost V 6 bases and J 8 bases; bases outside gene matches: 8. CDR3 DNA: TGTGCCAGCAGCCTCGGACAGGGAGACGGCTACACCTTC. Protein product: CASSLGQGDGYTF.

This chain links TRBV5-1 with TRBJ2-1; a possible D gene is TRBD2 (5 bases). The CDR3 loop spans 12 amino acids. Germline V gives CDR1 SGHRS, CDR2 YFSETQ. Trimming took 0 bases from V and 9 from J, leaving 7 bases between them. This CDR3 reads CASSLGGFEQFF. CDR3 coding DNA: TGCGCCAGCAGCTTGGGAGGGTTTGAGCAGTTCTTC. The whole variable domain, remainder taken from reference TRBV5-1 and TRBJ2-1, is KAGVTQTPRYLIKTRGQQVTLSCSPISGHRSVSWYQQTPGQGLQFLFEYFSETQRNKGNFPGRFSGRQFSNSRSEMNVSTLELGDSALYLCASSLGGFEQFFGPGTRLTVL.

This clone was recorded a few times. The chain employs TRBV4-1 and TRBJ1-6; 9 positions match TRBD1. Trimming cost V 1 base and J 9 bases; bases outside gene matches: 4. Germline loops: CDR1 MGHRA, CDR2 YSYEKL. This CDR3 is built from 15 residues. Here the CDR3 DNA reads TGCGCCAGCAGCCAAGGGGACAGGGAGGGTTCACCCCTCCACTTT. Protein product: CASSQGDREGSPLHF.

The table lists this clone with a count of one. The rearrangement links TRBV6-1 to TRBJ2-5; 10 nucleotides line up with TRBD2. This CDR3 is built from 16 residues. V shed 2 bases, J shed 5 bases, and the junction held 8 bases outside the gene matches. The V gene's germline CDR1 is MNHNS and CDR2 SASEGT. The CDR3 spells CASSEHWTSGWETQYF. The CDR3 coding sequence is TGTGCCAGCAGTGAACATTGGACTAGCGGCTGGGAGACCCAGTACTTC.

The V gene is TRBV6-5, the J gene TRBJ2-3; 7 bases align to TRBD2. Germline V gene lookup returns CDR1 MNHEY and CDR2 SVGAGI. The CDR3 is 13 amino acids. With 0 bases clipped from V and 8 bases from J, the junction kept 2 bases outside the gene matches. CDR3 nucleotides: TGTGCCAGCAGTTACTCGCCTAGCGGTACGCAGTATTTT. This translates into CASSYSPSGTQYF.

The chain has TRBV9 and TRBJ1-1; TRBD1 aligns across 7 bases. Germline V gene data show CDR1 as SGDLS and CDR2 as YYNGEE. Trimming took 0 bases from V and 0 from J; bases not matched to a gene: 11. This CDR3 has 18 residues. For the CDR3, the DNA is TGTGCCAGCAGCGTAGCAACAGGGGATCTTTCCGTGAACACTGAAGCTTTCTTT. Protein product: CASSVATGDLSVNTEAFF.